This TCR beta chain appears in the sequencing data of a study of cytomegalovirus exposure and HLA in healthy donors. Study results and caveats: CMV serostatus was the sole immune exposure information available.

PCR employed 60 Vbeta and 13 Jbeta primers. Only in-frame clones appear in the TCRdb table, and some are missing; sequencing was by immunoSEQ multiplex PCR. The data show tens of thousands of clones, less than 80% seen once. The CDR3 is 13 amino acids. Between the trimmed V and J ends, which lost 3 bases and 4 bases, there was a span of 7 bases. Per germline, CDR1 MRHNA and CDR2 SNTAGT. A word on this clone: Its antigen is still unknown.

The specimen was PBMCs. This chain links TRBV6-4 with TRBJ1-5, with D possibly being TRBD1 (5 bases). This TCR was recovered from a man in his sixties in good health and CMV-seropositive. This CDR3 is CASSEQENQPQHF. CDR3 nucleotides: TGTGCCAGCAGTGAACAGGAGAATCAGCCCCAGCATTTT.